The 16 T cell receptor beta chains below were found in one sample sequenced in a study of T-cell memory formation after mild COVID-19. TCRdb analysed the 5' RACE reads with MiXCR anew, one entry per CDR3 protein. The data show around 340,000 distinct CDR3 sequences, with roughly 14% seen just once and roughly a fifth held by the top ten. The specimen was PBMCs or a T cell subset sorted from them (not recorded which). The receptors were gathered from a man between 18 and 29 years old who had mild COVID-19 (a few samples of this study predate the infection). Cell type and time point are not known.

This clonotype is medium-sized (0.01 to 0.1%). The gene calls are TRBV20-1 and TRBJ2-1, with D uncertain. CDR1 and CDR2 (germline): DFQATT, SNEGSKA (reference sequence). Trimming left V 3 bases short and J 5 bases short, with 14 bases between. The CDR3 runs 14 residues. The CDR3 DNA reads as TGCAGTGCTAGGATTGGGCCTCACGACAATGAGCAGTTCTTC. Protein: CSARIGPHDNEQFF.

The CDR3 DNA reads TGTGCCAGCAGCCAAGGGGGTTCGGTTCAGACCCAGTACTTC. Encoded protein: CASSQGGSVQTQYF. V and J are TRBV14 and TRBJ2-5, with unresolved D. The CDR3 runs 14 residues. V was cut by 1 base and J by 6 bases, with 12 bases left in between. Per germline, CDR1 SGHDN and CDR2 FVKESK.

J is TRBJ2-5 and V is TRBV6-6; TRBD1 might be the D (6 bases). Per the germline V gene, CDR1 is MNHNY and CDR2 is SVGAGI (reference sequence). The CDR3 is 15 residues long. The ends were cut back, 6 bases at V and 2 bases at J, with 16 bases in the middle. The DNA of the CDR3 is TGTGCCAGCAGGAACGCACAGGGTCTTCAAGAGACCCAGTACTTC. Its translation is CASRNAQGLQETQYF.

The J gene is TRBJ2-1, the V gene TRBV4-1; 7 bases match TRBD1. The CDR3 is 17 residues long. Germline trimming cut 2 bases from V and 7 bases from J; bases unmatched to any gene: 14. Germline V gives CDR1 MGHRA, CDR2 YSYEKL. CDR3 DNA: TGCGCCAGCAGCCAATACCCGGGGACAGAGGTTTTTAATGAGCAGTTCTTC. It is translated as CASSQYPGTEVFNEQFF.

This chain links TRBV20-1 with TRBJ1-3; D is undetermined. CDR1 and CDR2 from the germline V gene are DFQATT and SNEGSKA (reference sequence). This CDR3 contains 14 residues. V was clipped by 0 bases and J by 0 bases, with 6 bases between them. CDR3 nucleotide sequence: TGCAGTGCTAGAGATGTTCTCTCTGGAAACACCATATATTTT. Amino acids: CSARDVLSGNTIYF.

The V call is TRBV7-8, the J call TRBJ2-6; a possible D gene is TRBD1 (6 bases). V was cut by 5 bases and J by 0 bases, with 11 bases left in between. CDR3 size: 16 residues. Germline CDR1 SGHVS, CDR2 FQNEAQ. Here the CDR3 reads CASSPDSLSGANVLTF. CDR3 DNA sequence: TGTGCCAGCAGCCCGGACAGTCTCTCTGGGGCCAACGTCCTGACTTTC.

This clonotype was observed a handful of times. The chain carries TRBV7-2 and TRBJ1-2; D is possibly TRBD1 (5 bases). The CDR3 contains 14 residues. Germline assignment: CDR1 SGHTA and CDR2 FQGNSA. The V gene lost 0 bases and the J gene lost 8 bases, with 13 bases spanning the gap. CDR3 coding DNA: TGTGCCAGCAGCTTAGCGTTCAGGGAAAGCGGCTACACCTTC. Its protein product is CASSLAFRESGYTF.

This clonotype was counted at least ten times. CDR3 sequence (DNA): TGTGCCAGCGAGTCAGTAAACACTGAAGCTTTCTTT. This sequence encodes CASESVNTEAFF. J is TRBJ1-1 and V is TRBV28, with D hard to call. Germline values: CDR1 MDHEN, CDR2 SYDVKM. This CDR3 contains 12 residues. Deletions cut 8 bases from V and 2 bases from J, with 9 bases between.

This clonotype showed up just once. V gene TRBV3-1 combines with J gene TRBJ2-3; TRBD2 agrees at 7 bases. Trimming removed 2 bases from V and 3 bases from J; junction bases left unmatched: 8. The CDR3 is 16 amino acids. CDR1 is LGHDT, CDR2 YNNKEL, per germline (reference sequence). CDR3 DNA: TGTGCCAGCAGCCAACGGACGGCGGGGGTGACAGATACGCAGTATTTT. Translation: CASSQRTAGVTDTQYF.

In this sample, this clonotype turned up a few times. V is TRBV12-3 or TRBV12-4 and J is TRBJ2-7, with D tentatively TRBD1 (8 bases). The length of the CDR3 is 16 residues. The V and J ends lost 3 bases and 5 bases respectively, with 20 bases between them. CDR3 DNA sequence: TGTGCCAGCAGTTTCTTCGGGAGGACAGGGTATGACGAGCAGTACTTC. Translated, it gives CASSFFGRTGYDEQYF.

In its sample, this clonotype was seen a few times. V is TRBV20-1 and J is TRBJ2-5; D gene ambiguous. The V gene lost 5 bases and the J gene lost 5 bases, with 9 bases spanning the gap. From germline, CDR1 is DFQATT and CDR2 SNEGSKA (reference sequence). This CDR3 comprises 11 residues. CDR3 residues: CSAPHGETQYF. The CDR3 nucleotides are TGCAGTGCTCCCCACGGGGAGACCCAGTACTTC.

At least ten counts were recorded for this clonotype. The rearrangement joins TRBV12-3 or TRBV12-4 to TRBJ2-1, with TRBD1 matching 10 bases. J was trimmed by 5 bases and V by 6 bases; bases with no gene match: 7. The CDR3 totals 15 residues. The CDR3 sequence: CASRSRDRGDNEQFF. CDR3 nucleotides: TGTGCCAGCAGGTCCCGGGACAGGGGAGACAATGAGCAGTTCTTC.

This clonotype was counted only a few times. CDR3 loop: CASRGTSRLTGELFF. DNA for the CDR3: TGTGCCAGCAGGGGGACTAGCCGACTCACCGGGGAGCTGTTTTTT. The chain has TRBV7-2 and TRBJ2-2, with 9 bases that match TRBD2. CDR1 is SGHTA, CDR2 FQGNSA, per germline. The CDR3 spans 15 residues. With 6 bases clipped from V and 4 bases from J, the junction kept 6 bases outside the gene matches.

The V call is TRBV18, the J call TRBJ2-3; the D gene is possibly TRBD2 (6 bases). The CDR3 loop spans 14 amino acids. V lost 4 bases and J lost 2, with 10 bases in between. Germline V gene data show CDR1 as KGHSH and CDR2 as LQKENI. In nucleotides, the CDR3 is TGTGCCAGCTCACACGGGAGTCCCACAGATACGCAGTATTTT. This encodes CASSHGSPTDTQYF.

This clonotype has ten or more counts. V and J are TRBV7-2 and TRBJ2-3, with D uncertain. Germline CDR1 reads SGHTA; CDR2 reads FQGNSA. The CDR3 runs to 13 residues. With 7 bases removed from V and 5 bases from J, the gap between germline ends came to 13 bases. The CDR3 sequence is CASTPGGGDTQYF. The CDR3 nucleotides read TGTGCCAGCACCCCCGGCGGCGGAGATACGCAGTATTTT.

Only a few counts were recorded for this clonotype. The chain carries TRBV28 and TRBJ2-5; 12 positions agree with TRBD2. CDR3 length: 17 amino acids. CDR1 and CDR2 from the germline V gene are MDHEN and SYDVKM. The trim removed 4 bases at V and 1 base at J, leaving 7 bases unmatched. CDR3 protein: CASSSQRTSGIQETQYF. The CDR3, as DNA: TGTGCCAGCAGTTCTCAAAGGACTAGCGGGATCCAAGAGACCCAGTACTTC. The whole variable domain, remainder taken from reference TRBV28 and TRBJ2-5, is DVKVTQSSRYLVKRTGEKVFLECVQDMDHENMFWYRQDPGLGLRLIYFSYDVKMKEKGDIPEGYSVSREKKERFSLILESASTNQTSMYLCASSSQRTSGIQETQYFGPGTRLLVL.